This TCR beta chain emerged from a study of regulatory T cells in long-lasting Graves disease. Whole-study findings and limits: The TCR repertoire of persistent Graves' patients was less diverse than that of newly diagnosed ones. The sample size was small, and this may have reduced accuracy.

The trim removed 5 bases at V and 5 bases at J, leaving 8 bases unmatched. There are 14 residues in the CDR3. Per the germline V gene, CDR1 is MNHEY and CDR2 is SVGEGT. This clonotype was detected only a few times. What it recognizes is unknown. Arm-PCR of CDR3 regions and iRepertoire HTBI primers were the basis on which TCR beta libraries were built. TCRdb called the multiplex PCR reads again in MiXCR, with one record for every CDR3 protein. The sample holds a few hundred thousand distinct CDR3 sequences, 20% seen once. The time point here: newly diagnosed GD, antithyroid drugs for less than 3 months. Following extraction of RNA from PBMCs, that RNA was used to make the TCR library. Under American Thyroid Association guidelines, Graves' disease was diagnosed.

This clonotype originated in a female donor with Graves disease. The starting material was peripheral blood mononuclear cells (PBMCs), obtained at new diagnosis, from a patient treated with antithyroid drugs. The chain couples TRBV6-2 or TRBV6-3 to TRBJ2-5; 7 bases are shared with TRBD2. CDR3 DNA sequence: TGTGCCAGCAGTAAAAGCGGGATCTGGGAGACCCAGTACTTC. Translated: CASSKSGIWETQYF.